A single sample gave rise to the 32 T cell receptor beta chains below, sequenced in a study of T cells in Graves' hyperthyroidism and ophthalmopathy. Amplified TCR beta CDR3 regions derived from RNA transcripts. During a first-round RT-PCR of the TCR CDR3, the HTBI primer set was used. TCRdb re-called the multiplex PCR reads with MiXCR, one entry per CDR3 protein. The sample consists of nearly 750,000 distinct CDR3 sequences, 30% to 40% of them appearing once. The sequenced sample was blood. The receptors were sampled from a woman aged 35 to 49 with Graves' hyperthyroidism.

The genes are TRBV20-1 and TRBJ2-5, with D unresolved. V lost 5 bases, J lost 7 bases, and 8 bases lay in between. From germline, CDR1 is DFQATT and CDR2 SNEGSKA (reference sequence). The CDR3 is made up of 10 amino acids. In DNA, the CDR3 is TGCAGTGCTGGACGTGGGACCCAGTACTTC. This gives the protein CSAGRGTQYF.

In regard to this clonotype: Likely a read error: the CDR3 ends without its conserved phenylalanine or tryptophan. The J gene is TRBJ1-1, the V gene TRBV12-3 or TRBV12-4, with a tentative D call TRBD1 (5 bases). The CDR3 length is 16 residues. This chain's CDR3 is CASSSWGRTQNTEAFS. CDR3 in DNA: TGTGCCAGTAGTTCCTGGGGACGGACCCAGAACACTGAAGCTTTCTCT.

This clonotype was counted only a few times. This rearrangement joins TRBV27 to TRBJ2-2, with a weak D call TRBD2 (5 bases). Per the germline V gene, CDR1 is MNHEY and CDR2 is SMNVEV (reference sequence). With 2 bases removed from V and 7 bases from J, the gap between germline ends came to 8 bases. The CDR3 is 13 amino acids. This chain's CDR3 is CASSLIGIGELFF. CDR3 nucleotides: TGTGCCAGCAGTTTAATCGGGATCGGGGAGCTGTTTTTT.

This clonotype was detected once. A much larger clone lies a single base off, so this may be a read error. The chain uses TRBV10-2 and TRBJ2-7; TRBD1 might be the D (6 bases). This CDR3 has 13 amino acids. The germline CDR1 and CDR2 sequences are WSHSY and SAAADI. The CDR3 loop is CAISWGHQYEQYF. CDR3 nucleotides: TGTGCCATCAGTTGGGGGCATCAGTACGAGCAGTACTTC.

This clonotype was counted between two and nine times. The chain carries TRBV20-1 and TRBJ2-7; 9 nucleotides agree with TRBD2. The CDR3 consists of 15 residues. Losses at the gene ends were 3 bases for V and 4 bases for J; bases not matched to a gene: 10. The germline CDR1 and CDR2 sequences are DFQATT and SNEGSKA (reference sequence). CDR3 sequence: CSASSGLAPSYEQYF. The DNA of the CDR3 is TGCAGTGCTAGTTCTGGACTAGCGCCCAGTTACGAGCAGTACTTC.

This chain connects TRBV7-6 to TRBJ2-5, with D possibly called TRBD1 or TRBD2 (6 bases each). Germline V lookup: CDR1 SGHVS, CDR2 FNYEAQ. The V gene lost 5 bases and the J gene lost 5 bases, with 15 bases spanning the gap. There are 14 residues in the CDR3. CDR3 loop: CASSLRSGGETQYF. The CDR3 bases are TGTGCCAGCAGCCTGCGATCCGGGGGCGAGACCCAGTACTTC.

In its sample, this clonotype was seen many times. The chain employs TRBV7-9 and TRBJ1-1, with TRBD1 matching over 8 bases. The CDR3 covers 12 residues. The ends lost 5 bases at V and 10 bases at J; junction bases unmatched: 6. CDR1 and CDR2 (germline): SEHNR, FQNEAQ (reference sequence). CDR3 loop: CASSRGQGLAFF. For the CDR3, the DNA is TGTGCCAGCAGCCGAGGACAGGGACTAGCTTTCTTT.

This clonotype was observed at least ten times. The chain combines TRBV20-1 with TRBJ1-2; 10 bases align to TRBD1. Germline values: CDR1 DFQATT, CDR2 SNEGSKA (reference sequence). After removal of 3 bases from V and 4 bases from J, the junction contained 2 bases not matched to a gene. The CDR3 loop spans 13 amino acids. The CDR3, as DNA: TGCAGTGCTAGTTGGGACAGGGGCTATGGCTACACCTTC. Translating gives CSASWDRGYGYTF.

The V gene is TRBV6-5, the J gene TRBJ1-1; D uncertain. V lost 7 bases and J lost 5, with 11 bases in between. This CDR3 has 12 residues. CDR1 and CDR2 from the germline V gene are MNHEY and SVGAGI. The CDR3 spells CASTGIRTEAFF. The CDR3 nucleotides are TGTGCCAGCACGGGGATCCGGACTGAAGCTTTCTTT.

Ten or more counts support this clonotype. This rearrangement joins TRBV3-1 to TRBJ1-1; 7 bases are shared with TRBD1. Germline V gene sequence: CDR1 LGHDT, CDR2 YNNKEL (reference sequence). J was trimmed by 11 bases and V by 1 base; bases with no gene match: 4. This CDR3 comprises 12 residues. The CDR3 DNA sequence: TGTGCCAGCAGCCAAGGACAGGGATCGGCTTTCTTT. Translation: CASSQGQGSAFF.

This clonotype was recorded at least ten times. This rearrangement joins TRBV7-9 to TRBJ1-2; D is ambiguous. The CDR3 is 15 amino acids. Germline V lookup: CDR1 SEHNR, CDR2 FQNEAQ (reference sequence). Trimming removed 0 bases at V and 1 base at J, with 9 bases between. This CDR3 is CASSLASRRNYGYTF. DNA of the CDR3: TGTGCCAGCAGCTTAGCATCGAGGCGTAACTATGGCTACACCTTC. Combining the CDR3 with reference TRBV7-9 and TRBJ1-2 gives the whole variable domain DTGVSQNPRHKITKRGQNVTFRCDPISEHNRLYWYRQTLGQGPEFLTYFQNEAQLEKSRLLSDRFSAERPKGSFSTLEIQRTEQGDSAMYLCASSLASRRNYGYTFGSGTRLTVV.

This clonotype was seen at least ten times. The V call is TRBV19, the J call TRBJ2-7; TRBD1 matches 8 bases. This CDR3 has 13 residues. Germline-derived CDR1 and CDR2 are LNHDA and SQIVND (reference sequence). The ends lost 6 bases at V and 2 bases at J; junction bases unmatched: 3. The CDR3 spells CASSVDRAYEQYF. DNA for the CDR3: TGTGCCAGTAGCGTGGACAGGGCCTACGAGCAGTACTTC. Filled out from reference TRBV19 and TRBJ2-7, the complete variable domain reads DGGITQSPKYLFRKEGQNVTLSCEQNLNHDAMYWYRQDPGQGLRLIYYSQIVNDFQKGDIAEGYSVSREKKESFPLTVTSAQKNPTAFYLCASSVDRAYEQYFGPGTRLTVT.

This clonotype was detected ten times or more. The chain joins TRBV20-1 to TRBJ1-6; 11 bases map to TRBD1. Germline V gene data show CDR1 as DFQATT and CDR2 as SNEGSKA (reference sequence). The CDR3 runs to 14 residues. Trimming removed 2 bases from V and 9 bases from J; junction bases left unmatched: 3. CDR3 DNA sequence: TGCAGTGCTAGACCGGGACAGGGGGGTTCACCCCTCCACTTT. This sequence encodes CSARPGQGGSPLHF.

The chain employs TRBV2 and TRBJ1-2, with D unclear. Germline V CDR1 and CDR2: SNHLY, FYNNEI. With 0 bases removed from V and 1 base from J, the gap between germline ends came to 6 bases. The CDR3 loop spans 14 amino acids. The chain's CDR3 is CASSEAGVNYGYTF. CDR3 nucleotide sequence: TGTGCCAGCAGTGAAGCGGGAGTTAACTATGGCTACACCTTC.

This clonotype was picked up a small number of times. The CDR3 DNA reads TGTGCCAGCAGCTTAACCCCGGGTGGGAAAGGCTACACCTTC. Translated, it gives CASSLTPGGKGYTF. The chain links TRBV7-3 to TRBJ1-2; D is undetermined. The CDR3 is made up of 14 amino acids. Germline V gene lookup returns CDR1 SGHTA and CDR2 FQGTGA. V was trimmed by 0 bases and J by 8 bases, leaving 13 bases between them.

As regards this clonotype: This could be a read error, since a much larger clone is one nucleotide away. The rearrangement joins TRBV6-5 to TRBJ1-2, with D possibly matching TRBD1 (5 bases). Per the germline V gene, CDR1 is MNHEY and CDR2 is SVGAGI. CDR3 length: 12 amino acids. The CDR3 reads CASCYSQGGYTF. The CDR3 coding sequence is TGTGCCAGCTGTTACTCGCAGGGAGGCTACACCTTC.

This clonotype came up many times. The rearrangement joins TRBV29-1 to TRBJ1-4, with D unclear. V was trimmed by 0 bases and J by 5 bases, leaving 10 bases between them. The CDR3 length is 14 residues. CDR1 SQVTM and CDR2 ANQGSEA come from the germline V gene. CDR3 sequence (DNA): TGCAGCGTTGAAGATGTCGGCAGAAATGAAAAACTGTTTTTT. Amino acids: CSVEDVGRNEKLFF.

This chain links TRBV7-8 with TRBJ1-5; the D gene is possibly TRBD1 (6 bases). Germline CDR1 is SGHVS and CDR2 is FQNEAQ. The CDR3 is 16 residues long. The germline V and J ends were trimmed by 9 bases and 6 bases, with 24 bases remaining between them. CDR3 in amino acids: CARRDHYEGVFQPQHF. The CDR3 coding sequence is TGTGCCAGAAGGGACCATTACGAGGGGGTGTTTCAGCCCCAGCATTTT.

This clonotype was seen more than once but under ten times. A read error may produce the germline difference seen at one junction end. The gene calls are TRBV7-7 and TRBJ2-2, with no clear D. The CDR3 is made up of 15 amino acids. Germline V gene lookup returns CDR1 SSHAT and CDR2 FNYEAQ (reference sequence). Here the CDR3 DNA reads TGTGCTAGCAGCTTAGATGGGACGAACACCGGGGAGCTGTTTTTT. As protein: CASSLDGTNTGELFF.

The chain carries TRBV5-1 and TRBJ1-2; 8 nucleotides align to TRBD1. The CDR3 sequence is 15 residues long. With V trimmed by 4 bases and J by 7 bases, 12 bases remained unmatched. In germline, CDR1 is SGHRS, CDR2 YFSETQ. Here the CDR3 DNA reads TGCGCCAGCAGCCCCCTCGGGGACAGGAGTAGTGGCTACACCTTC. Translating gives CASSPLGDRSSGYTF.

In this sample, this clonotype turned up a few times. The CDR3, as DNA: TGTGCCAGCAGCGTAAGGACGGGAAACACCATATATTTT. This sequence encodes CASSVRTGNTIYF. The chain uses TRBV11-2 and TRBJ1-3; D is ambiguous. Trimming pared 5 bases from V and 4 bases from J, leaving 9 bases between. CDR1 is SGHAT and CDR2 is FQNNGV in the germline V gene. The CDR3 has 13 residues.

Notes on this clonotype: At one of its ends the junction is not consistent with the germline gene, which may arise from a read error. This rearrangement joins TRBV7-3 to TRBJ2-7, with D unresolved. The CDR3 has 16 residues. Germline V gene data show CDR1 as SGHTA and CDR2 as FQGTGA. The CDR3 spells CASSPTSIGGTYEQYF. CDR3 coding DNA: TGCGCCAGCAGCCCAACTTCCATAGGCGGAACCTACGAGCAGTACTTC. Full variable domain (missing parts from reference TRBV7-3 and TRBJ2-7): GAGVSQTPSNKVTEKGKYVELRCDPISGHTALYWYRQSLGQGPEFLIYFQGTGAADDSGLPNDRFFAVRPEGSVSTLKIQRTERGDSAVYLCASSPTSIGGTYEQYFGPGTRLTVT.

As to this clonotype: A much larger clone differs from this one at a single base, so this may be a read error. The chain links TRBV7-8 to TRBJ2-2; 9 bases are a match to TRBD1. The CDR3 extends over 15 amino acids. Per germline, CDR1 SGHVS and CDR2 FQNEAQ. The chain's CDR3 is CASSPGTGYDGGLFF. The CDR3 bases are TGTGCCAGCAGCCCTGGGACAGGGTATGACGGGGGGCTGTTTTTT.

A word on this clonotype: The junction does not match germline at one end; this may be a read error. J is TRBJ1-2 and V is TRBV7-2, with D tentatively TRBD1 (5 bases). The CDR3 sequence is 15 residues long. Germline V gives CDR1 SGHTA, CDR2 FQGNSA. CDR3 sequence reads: CASSRYRSWVYGYTF. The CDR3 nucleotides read TGCGCCAGCAGCCGATACAGGAGTTGGGTTTATGGCTACACCTTC. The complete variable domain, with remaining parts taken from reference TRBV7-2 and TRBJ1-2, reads GAGVSQSPSNKVTEKGKDVELRCDPISGHTALYWYRQSLGQGLEFLIYFQGNSAPDKSGLPSDRFSAERTGGSVSTLTIQRTQQEDSAVYLCASSRYRSWVYGYTFGSGTRLTVV.

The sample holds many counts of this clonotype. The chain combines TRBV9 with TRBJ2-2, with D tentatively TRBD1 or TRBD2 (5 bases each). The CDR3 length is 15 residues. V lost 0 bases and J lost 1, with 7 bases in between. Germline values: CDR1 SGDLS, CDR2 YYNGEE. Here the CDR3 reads CASSVVGGNTGELFF. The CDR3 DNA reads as TGTGCCAGCAGCGTAGTTGGGGGGAACACCGGGGAGCTGTTTTTT.

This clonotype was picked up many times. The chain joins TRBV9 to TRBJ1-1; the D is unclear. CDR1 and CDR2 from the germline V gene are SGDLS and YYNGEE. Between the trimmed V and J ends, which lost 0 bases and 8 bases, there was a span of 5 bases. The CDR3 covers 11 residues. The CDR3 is CASSVGGEAFF. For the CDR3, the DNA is TGTGCCAGCAGCGTAGGCGGAGAAGCTTTCTTT.

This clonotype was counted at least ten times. The CDR3 nucleotides are TGCAGTGCTAGAGAGGGCCACCGAATGAACACTGAAGCTTTCTTT. Protein sequence: CSAREGHRMNTEAFF. V usage is TRBV20-1 and J usage is TRBJ1-1, with D uncertain. Germline CDR1 is DFQATT and CDR2 is SNEGSKA (reference sequence). CDR3 length: 15 residues. Deletions cut 0 bases from V and 0 bases from J, with 11 bases between.

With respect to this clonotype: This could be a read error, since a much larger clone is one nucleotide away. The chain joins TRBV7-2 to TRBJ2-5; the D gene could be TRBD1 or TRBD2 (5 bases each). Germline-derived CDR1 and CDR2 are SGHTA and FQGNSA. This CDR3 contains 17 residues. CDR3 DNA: TGTGCCAGCAGCCCCGGTGGGGGATCGGGGTTCCGAGAGGCCCAGTACTTC. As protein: CASSPGGGSGFREAQYF.

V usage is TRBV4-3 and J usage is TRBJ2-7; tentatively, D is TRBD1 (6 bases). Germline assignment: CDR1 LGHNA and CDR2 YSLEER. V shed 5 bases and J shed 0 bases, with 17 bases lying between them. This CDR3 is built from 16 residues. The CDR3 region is CASSRGKDFSSYEQYF. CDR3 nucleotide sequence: TGCGCCAGCAGCAGGGGGAAGGATTTTTCCTCCTACGAGCAGTACTTC.

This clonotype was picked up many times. The CDR3 region is CASSPAVSNYGYTF. In nucleotides, the CDR3 is TGTGCCAGTAGTCCCGCAGTGAGTAACTATGGCTACACCTTC. The J gene is TRBJ1-2, the V gene TRBV19; D is uncertain. The CDR3 length is 14 residues. Germline CDR1 reads LNHDA; CDR2 reads SQIVND (reference sequence). V dropped 5 bases and J dropped 1 base, with 11 bases sitting between them.

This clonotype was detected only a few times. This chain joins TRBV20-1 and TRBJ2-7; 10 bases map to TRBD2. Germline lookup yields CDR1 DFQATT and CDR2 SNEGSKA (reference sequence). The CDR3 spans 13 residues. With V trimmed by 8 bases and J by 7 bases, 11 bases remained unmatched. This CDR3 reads CSTTPSGRGEQYF. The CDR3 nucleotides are TGCAGTACCACCCCTAGCGGGAGAGGAGAGCAGTACTTC.

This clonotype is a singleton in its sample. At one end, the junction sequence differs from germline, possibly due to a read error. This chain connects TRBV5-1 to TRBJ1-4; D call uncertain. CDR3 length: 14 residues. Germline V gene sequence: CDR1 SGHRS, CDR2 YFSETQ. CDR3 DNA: TGCGCCAGCGGCTTGGGGACAACTAATGAAAAACTGTTTTTT. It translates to CASGLGTTNEKLFF.